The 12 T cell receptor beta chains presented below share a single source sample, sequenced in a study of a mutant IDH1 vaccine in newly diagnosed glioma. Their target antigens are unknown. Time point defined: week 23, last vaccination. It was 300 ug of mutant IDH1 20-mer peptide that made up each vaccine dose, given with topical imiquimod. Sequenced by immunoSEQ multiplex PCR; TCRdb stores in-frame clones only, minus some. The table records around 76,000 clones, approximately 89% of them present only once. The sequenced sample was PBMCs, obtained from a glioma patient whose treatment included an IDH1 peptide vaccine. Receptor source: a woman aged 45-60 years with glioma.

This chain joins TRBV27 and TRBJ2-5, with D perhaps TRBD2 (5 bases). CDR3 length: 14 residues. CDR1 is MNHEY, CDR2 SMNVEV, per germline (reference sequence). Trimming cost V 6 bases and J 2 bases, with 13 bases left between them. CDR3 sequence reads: CASRTVGVQETQYF. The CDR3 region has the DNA TGTGCCAGCAGAACCGTGGGAGTACAAGAGACCCAGTACTTC.

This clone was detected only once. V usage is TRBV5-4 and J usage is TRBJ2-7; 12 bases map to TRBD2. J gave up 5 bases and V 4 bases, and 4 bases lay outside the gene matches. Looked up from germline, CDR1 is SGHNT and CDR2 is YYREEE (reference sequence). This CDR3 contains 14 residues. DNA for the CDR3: TGTGCCAGCAGCCGGACTAGCGGGAAGGACGAGCAGTACTTC. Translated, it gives CASSRTSGKDEQYF.

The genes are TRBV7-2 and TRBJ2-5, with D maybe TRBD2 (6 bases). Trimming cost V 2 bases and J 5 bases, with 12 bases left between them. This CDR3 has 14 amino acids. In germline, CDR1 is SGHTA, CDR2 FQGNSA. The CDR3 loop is CASSLSGVSETQYF. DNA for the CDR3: TGTGCCAGCAGCTTATCGGGGGTTTCCGAGACCCAGTACTTC.

The CDR3 DNA is TGTGCCAGCAGTTTATCCGGGGATCGAAGCGGGGAGCTGTTTTTT. Translating it yields CASSLSGDRSGELFF. V gene TRBV28 combines with J gene TRBJ2-2; a weak D match, TRBD2 (5 bases). Looked up from germline, CDR1 is MDHEN and CDR2 is SYDVKM. CDR3 length: 15 residues. V lost 1 base, J lost 7 bases, and 13 bases lay in between.

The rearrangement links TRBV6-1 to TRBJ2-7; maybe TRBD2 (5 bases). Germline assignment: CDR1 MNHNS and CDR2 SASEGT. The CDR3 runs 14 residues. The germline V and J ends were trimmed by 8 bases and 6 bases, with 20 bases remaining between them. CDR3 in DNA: TGTGCCAGCTGGCAAGAGACGTACGGGGTCGAGCAGTACTTC. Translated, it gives CASWQETYGVEQYF.

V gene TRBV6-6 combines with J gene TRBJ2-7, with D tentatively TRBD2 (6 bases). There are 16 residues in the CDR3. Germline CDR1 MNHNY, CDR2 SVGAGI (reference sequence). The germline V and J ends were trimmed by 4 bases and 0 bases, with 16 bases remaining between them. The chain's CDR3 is CASSSASATLSYEQYF. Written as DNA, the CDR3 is TGTGCCAGCAGTTCGGCTAGCGCGACCCTCTCCTACGAGCAGTACTTC.

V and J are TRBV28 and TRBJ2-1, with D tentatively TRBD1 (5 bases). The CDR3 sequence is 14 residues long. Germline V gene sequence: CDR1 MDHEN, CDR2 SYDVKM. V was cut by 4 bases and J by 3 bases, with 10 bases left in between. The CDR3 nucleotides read TGTGCCAGCAGTTGGGCAGGGCGCTACAATGAGCAGTTCTTC. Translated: CASSWAGRYNEQFF.

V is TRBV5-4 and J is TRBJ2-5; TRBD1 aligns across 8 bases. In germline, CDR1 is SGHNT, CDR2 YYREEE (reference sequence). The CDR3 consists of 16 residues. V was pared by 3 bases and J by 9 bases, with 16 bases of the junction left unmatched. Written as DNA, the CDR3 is TGTGCCAGCAGCTCACCAACACGGACAGGGCCTAAGGCCCAGTACTTC. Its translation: CASSSPTRTGPKAQYF.

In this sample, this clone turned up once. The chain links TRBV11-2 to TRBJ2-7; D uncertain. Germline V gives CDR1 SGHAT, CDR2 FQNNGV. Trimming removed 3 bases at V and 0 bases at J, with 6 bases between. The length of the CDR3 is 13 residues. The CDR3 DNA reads TGTGCCAGCAGCTTCTCTATCTCCTACGAGCAGTACTTC. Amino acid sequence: CASSFSISYEQYF. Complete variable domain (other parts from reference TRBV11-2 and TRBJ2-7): EAGVAQSPRYKIIEKRQSVAFWCNPISGHATLYWYQQILGQGPKLLIQFQNNGVVDDSQLPKDRFSAERLKGVDSTLKIQPAKLEDSAVYLCASSFSISYEQYFGPGTRLTVT.

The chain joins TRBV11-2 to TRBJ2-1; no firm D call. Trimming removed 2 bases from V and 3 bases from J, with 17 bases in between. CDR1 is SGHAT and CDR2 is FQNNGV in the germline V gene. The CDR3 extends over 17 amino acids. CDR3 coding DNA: TGTGCCAGCAGCTTAACGGTCCCTGTGGTGATCTACAATGAGCAGTTCTTC. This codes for CASSLTVPVVIYNEQFF.

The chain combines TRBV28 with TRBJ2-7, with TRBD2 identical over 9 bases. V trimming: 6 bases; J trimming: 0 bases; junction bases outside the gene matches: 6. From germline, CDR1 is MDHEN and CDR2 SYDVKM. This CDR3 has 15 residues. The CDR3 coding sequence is TGTGCCAGCAGACTTAGCGGGAGCCCCTCCTACGAGCAGTACTTC. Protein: CASRLSGSPSYEQYF.

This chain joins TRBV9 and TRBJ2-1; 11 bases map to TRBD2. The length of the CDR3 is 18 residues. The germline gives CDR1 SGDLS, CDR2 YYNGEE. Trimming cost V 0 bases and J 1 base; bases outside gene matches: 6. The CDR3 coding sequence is TGTGCCAGCAGCGTAGGGCTAGCGGGAGGATATTCCTACAATGAGCAGTTCTTC. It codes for CASSVGLAGGYSYNEQFF.